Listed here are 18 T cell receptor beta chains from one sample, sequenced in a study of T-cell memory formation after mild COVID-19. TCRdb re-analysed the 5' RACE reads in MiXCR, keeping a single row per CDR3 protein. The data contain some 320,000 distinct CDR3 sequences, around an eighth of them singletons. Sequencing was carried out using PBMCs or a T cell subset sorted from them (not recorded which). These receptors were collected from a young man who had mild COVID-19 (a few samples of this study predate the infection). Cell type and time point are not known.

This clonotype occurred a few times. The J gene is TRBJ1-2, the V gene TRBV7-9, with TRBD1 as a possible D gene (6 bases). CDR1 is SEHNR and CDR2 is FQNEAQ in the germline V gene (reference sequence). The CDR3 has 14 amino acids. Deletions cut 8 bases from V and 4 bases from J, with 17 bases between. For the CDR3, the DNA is TGTGCCAGCGGCCTCGGGGCAGGGGCCTATGGCTACACCTTC. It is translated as CASGLGAGAYGYTF.

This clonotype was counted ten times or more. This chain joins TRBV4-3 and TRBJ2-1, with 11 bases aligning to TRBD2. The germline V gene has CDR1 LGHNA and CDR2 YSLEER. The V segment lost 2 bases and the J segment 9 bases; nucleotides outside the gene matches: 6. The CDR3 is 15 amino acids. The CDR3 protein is CASSQSSGGAGEQFF. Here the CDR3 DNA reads TGCGCCAGCAGCCAAAGTAGCGGGGGGGCCGGTGAGCAGTTCTTC.

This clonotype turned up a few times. The CDR3, as DNA: TGTGCCAGCAGTCCCTACTGGGGTGTCGGGAACATTCAGTACTTC. Translated, it gives CASSPYWGVGNIQYF. V usage is TRBV28 and J usage is TRBJ2-4; D gene unclear. The CDR3 covers 15 residues. V dropped 5 bases and J dropped 7 bases, with 18 bases sitting between them. Germline-derived CDR1 and CDR2 are MDHEN and SYDVKM.

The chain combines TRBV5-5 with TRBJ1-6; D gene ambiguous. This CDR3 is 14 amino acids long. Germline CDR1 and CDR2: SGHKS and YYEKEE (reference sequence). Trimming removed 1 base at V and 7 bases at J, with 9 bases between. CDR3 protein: CASSLFTQNSPLHF. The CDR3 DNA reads TGTGCCAGCAGCTTGTTCACACAGAATTCACCCCTCCACTTT.

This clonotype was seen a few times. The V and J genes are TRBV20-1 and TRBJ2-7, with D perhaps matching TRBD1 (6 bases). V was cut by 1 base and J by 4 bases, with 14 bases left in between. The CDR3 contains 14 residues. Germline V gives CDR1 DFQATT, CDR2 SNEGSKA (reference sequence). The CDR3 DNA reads TGCAGTGCTAGAGGAGGGCCCACAGGGTACGAGCAGTACTTC. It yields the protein CSARGGPTGYEQYF.

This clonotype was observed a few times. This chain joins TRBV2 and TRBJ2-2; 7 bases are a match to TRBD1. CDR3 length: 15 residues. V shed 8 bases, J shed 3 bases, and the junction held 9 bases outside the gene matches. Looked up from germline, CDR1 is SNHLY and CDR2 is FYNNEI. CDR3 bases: TGTGCCAGCTGGGCAGGGGGAAGTTACACCGGGGAGCTGTTTTTT. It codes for CASWAGGSYTGELFF.

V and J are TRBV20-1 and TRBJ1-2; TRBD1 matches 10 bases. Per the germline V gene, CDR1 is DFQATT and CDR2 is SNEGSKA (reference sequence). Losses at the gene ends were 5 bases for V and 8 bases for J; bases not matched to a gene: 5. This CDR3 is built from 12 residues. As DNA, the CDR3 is TGCAGTGCTCGACAGGGGGCTGGAGGCTACACCTTC. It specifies CSARQGAGGYTF.

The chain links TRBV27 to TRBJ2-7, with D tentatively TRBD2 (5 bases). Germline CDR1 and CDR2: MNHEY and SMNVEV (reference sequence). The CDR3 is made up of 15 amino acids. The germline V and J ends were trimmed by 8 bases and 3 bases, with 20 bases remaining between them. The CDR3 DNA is TGTGCCAGCGGCGAGCGGCACTACGAAAGCTACGAGCAGTACTTC. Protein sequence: CASGERHYESYEQYF.

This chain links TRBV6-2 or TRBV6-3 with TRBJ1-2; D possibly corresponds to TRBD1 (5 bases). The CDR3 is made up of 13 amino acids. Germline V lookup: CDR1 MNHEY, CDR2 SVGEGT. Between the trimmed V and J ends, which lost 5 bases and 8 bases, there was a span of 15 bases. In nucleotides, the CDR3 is TGTGCCAGCAGTCTCGGGACGGTGCAGGGCTACACCTTC. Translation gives CASSLGTVQGYTF.

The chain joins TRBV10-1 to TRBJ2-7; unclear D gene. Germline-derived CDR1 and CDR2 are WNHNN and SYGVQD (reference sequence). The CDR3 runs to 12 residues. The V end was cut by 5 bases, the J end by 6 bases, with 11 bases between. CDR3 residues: CASSPGRSEQYF. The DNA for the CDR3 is TGCGCCAGCAGTCCAGGACGGTCCGAGCAGTACTTC.

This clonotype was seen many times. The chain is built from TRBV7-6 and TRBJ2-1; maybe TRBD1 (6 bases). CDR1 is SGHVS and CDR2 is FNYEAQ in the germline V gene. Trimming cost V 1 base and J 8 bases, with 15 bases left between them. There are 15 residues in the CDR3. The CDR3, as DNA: TGTGCCAGCAGCTTAGAGGATGGCAGGGGACATGAGCAGTTCTTC. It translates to CASSLEDGRGHEQFF.

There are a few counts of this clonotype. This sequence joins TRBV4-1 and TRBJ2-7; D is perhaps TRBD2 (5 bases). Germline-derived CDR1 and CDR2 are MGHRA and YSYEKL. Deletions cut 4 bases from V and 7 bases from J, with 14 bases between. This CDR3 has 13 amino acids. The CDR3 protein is CASSLRATGEQYV. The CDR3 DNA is TGCGCCAGCAGCCTCCGGGCTACGGGGGAGCAGTACGTC.

The CDR3 loop is CASRQGARNSPLHF. In nucleotides, the CDR3 is TGTGCCAGCAGGCAGGGGGCGCGGAATTCACCCCTCCACTTT. This chain links TRBV12-3 or TRBV12-4 with TRBJ1-6, with 8 positions matching TRBD1. The CDR3 sequence is 14 residues long. With 6 bases clipped from V and 7 bases from J, the junction kept 5 bases outside the gene matches.

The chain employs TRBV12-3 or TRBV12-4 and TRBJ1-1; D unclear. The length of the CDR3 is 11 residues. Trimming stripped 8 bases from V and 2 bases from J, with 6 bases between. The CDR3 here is CASLLNTEAFF. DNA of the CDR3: TGTGCCAGCCTGCTTAACACTGAAGCTTTCTTT.

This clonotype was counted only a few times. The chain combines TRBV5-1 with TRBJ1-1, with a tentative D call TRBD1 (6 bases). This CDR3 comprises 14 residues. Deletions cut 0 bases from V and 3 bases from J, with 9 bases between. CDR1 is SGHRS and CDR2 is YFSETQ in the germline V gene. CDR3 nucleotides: TGCGCCAGCAGCTTGGGCCGGACAGACACTGAAGCTTTCTTT. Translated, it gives CASSLGRTDTEAFF.

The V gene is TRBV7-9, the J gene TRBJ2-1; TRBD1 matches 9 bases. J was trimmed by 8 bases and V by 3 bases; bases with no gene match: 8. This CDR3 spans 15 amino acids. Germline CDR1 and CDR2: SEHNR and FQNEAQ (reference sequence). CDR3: CASSLGQGIHDEQFF. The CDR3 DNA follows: TGTGCCAGCAGCTTGGGACAGGGCATACACGATGAGCAGTTCTTC.

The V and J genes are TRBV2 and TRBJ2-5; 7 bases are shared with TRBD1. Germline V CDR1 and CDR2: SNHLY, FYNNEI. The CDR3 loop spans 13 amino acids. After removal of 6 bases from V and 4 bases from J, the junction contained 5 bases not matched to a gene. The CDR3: CASRPQGRETQYF. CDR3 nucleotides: TGTGCCAGCAGGCCACAGGGGCGAGAGACCCAGTACTTC.

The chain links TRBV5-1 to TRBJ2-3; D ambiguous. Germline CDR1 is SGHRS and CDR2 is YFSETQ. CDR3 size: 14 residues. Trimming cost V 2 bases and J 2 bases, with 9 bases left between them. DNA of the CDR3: TGCGCCAGCAGCTTTAGGCAGGCCACAGATACGCAGTATTTT. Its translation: CASSFRQATDTQYF.